These 21 T cell receptor beta chains originate from one sample sequenced in a study of shared clonotypes between healthy human individuals. Some clones are missing from TCRdb's copy, which holds only in-frame ones; the method was immunoSEQ multiplex PCR. The table has 550,000 to 700,000 clones, approximately 73% seen once. Sequencing was carried out using memory CD4+ T cells sorted from blood. Subset in this sample: CD45RA-negative fraction. The receptors here all came from a woman aged 25 to 39 in good health.

This rearrangement joins TRBV18 to TRBJ2-7; TRBD2 matches 8 bases. This CDR3 comprises 15 residues. The germline CDR1 and CDR2 sequences are KGHSH and LQKENI. V was pared by 0 bases and J by 2 bases, with 3 bases of the junction left unmatched. The CDR3 is CASSPPRGRTYEQYF. Here the CDR3 DNA reads TGTGCCAGCTCACCACCCCGCGGGAGGACCTACGAGCAGTACTTC.

The chain has TRBV7-6 and TRBJ2-2; TRBD1 is a possible D gene (5 bases). Trimming removed 3 bases from V and 1 base from J, with 9 bases in between. The germline V gene encodes CDR1 SGHVS and CDR2 FNYEAQ. The CDR3 is 15 residues long. The CDR3 reads CASSFPQGNTGELFF. The DNA for the CDR3 is TGTGCCAGCAGCTTTCCCCAGGGGAACACCGGGGAGCTGTTTTTT.

As DNA, the CDR3 is TGTGCCTGGGGAACCGGGACTAGCGGTTACAATGAGCAGTTCTTC. This encodes CAWGTGTSGYNEQFF. The gene calls are TRBV30 and TRBJ2-1, with 11 bases matching TRBD2. The CDR3 spans 15 residues. Germline CDR1 is GTSNPN and CDR2 is SVGIG (reference sequence). V was pared by 5 bases and J by 4 bases, with 7 bases of the junction left unmatched.

The chain links TRBV5-4 to TRBJ2-2, with 14 bases lining up with TRBD2. CDR1 and CDR2 from the germline V gene are SGHNT and YYREEE (reference sequence). V trimming: 2 bases; J trimming: 7 bases; junction bases outside the gene matches: 7. The CDR3 consists of 17 residues. The CDR3 sequence: CASSFGTSGSLIGELFF. DNA of the CDR3: TGTGCCAGCAGCTTCGGGACTAGCGGGAGCTTGATCGGGGAGCTGTTTTTT.

The chain combines TRBV10-3 with TRBJ2-7, with D uncertain. Germline V gene sequence: CDR1 ENHRY, CDR2 SYGVKD. The CDR3 extends over 13 amino acids. Trimming cost V 4 bases and J 5 bases, with 12 bases left between them. In DNA, the CDR3 is TGTGCCATCAGTGTCAAGGGTTGGGACGAGCAGTACTTC. This gives the protein CAISVKGWDEQYF.

The chain couples TRBV2 to TRBJ1-1, with D maybe TRBD1 (5 bases). The V end lost 6 bases, the J end lost 6 bases, and 14 bases lay between the germline ends. Germline CDR1 is SNHLY and CDR2 is FYNNEI. CDR3 length: 13 amino acids. CDR3 residues: CASRTPGVAEAFF. CDR3 DNA: TGTGCCAGCAGGACCCCGGGGGTCGCTGAAGCTTTCTTT.

The chain uses TRBV6-6 and TRBJ2-1; no clear D gene. This CDR3 has 13 residues. Germline V gene data show CDR1 as MNHNY and CDR2 as SVGAGI (reference sequence). Trimming removed 2 bases from V and 7 bases from J, with 9 bases in between. This CDR3 is CASSYPQGNEQFF. DNA for the CDR3: TGTGCCAGCAGTTACCCTCAAGGGAATGAGCAGTTCTTC.

CDR3 sequence: CASRKGRGDSYNEQFF. The CDR3 coding sequence is TGTGCCAGCAGGAAAGGAAGGGGAGACTCCTACAATGAGCAGTTCTTC. The chain couples TRBV11-2 to TRBJ2-1; D tentatively reads TRBD1 or TRBD2 (5 bases each). Trimming pared 6 bases from V and 0 bases from J, leaving 15 bases between. The CDR3 length is 16 residues. Per the germline V gene, CDR1 is SGHAT and CDR2 is FQNNGV. Combining the CDR3 with reference TRBV11-2 and TRBJ2-1 gives the whole variable domain EAGVAQSPRYKIIEKRQSVAFWCNPISGHATLYWYQQILGQGPKLLIQFQNNGVVDDSQLPKDRFSAERLKGVDSTLKIQPAKLEDSAVYLCASRKGRGDSYNEQFFGPGTRLTVL.

Here the CDR3 DNA reads TGTGCCAGCAGTCCGGGGCAGGGTCGGCAGCCCCAGCATTTT. Translation: CASSPGQGRQPQHF. The V and J genes are TRBV7-2 and TRBJ1-5; TRBD1 might be the D (5 bases). The CDR3 has 14 amino acids. Between the trimmed V and J ends, which lost 6 bases and 7 bases, there was a span of 16 bases. The V gene's germline CDR1 is SGHTA and CDR2 FQGNSA.

J is TRBJ1-2 and V is TRBV28; D is unresolved. The ends were cut back, 0 bases at V and 7 bases at J, with 9 bases in the middle. The CDR3 contains 13 residues. Per the germline V gene, CDR1 is MDHEN and CDR2 is SYDVKM. This chain's CDR3 is CASSLWASSGYTF. The CDR3 DNA reads TGTGCCAGCAGTTTATGGGCCTCATCTGGCTACACCTTC.

The V gene is TRBV6-6, the J gene TRBJ1-2, with 7 bases lining up with TRBD1. V shed 5 bases and J 6 bases; nucleotides not matched to a gene: 3. The CDR3 covers 12 residues. From germline, CDR1 is MNHNY and CDR2 SVGAGI (reference sequence). For the CDR3, the DNA is TGTGCCAGCAGTGCGACAGGGAATGGCTACACCTTC. Translating it yields CASSATGNGYTF.

V usage is TRBV2 and J usage is TRBJ2-3; D might be TRBD1 or TRBD2, each matching 5 bases. Trimming left V 6 bases short and J 8 bases short, with 9 bases between. Germline assignment: CDR1 SNHLY and CDR2 FYNNEI. This CDR3 comprises 11 residues. CDR3 coding DNA: TGTGCCAGCAGCGTGGGGGTTACGCAGTATTTT. Residues: CASSVGVTQYF.

V and J are TRBV7-9 and TRBJ2-7; no clear D gene. V was pared by 5 bases and J by 2 bases, with 7 bases between. This CDR3 is 12 amino acids long. Germline V gene lookup returns CDR1 SEHNR and CDR2 FQNEAQ (reference sequence). The CDR3 nucleotides read TGTGCCAGCAGCCCAACTACCTACGAGCAGTACTTC. Amino acid sequence: CASSPTTYEQYF. Together with reference TRBV7-9 and TRBJ2-7, the CDR3 gives the full variable domain: DTGVSQNPRHKITKRGQNVTFRCDPISEHNRLYWYRQTLGQGPEFLTYFQNEAQLEKSRLLSDRFSAERPKGSFSTLEIQRTEQGDSAMYLCASSPTTYEQYFGPGTRLTVT.

This rearrangement joins TRBV27 to TRBJ2-7; D perhaps matches TRBD1 (6 bases). The CDR3 sequence is 15 residues long. CDR1 and CDR2 (germline): MNHEY, SMNVEV (reference sequence). The ends were cut back, 3 bases at V and 6 bases at J, with 18 bases in the middle. The CDR3 DNA follows: TGTGCCAGCAGTTTCCGAGTTAACAGGGACGGCGAGCAGTACTTC. Amino acid sequence: CASSFRVNRDGEQYF.

This chain joins TRBV7-9 and TRBJ2-1, with TRBD1 identical over 7 bases. Germline V gene lookup returns CDR1 SEHNR and CDR2 FQNEAQ (reference sequence). The CDR3 loop spans 17 amino acids. V shed 5 bases and J 0 bases; nucleotides not matched to a gene: 10. The CDR3 nucleotides are TGTGCCAGCAGCCCCGGGACAGCCACGAGCTCCTACAATGAGCAGTTCTTC. It yields the protein CASSPGTATSSYNEQFF.

Turning to this clone: Distinct nucleotide sequences in the sample also encode this CDR3. The genes are TRBV28 and TRBJ1-2; D is unclear. Germline V gives CDR1 MDHEN, CDR2 SYDVKM. V dropped 4 bases and J dropped 3 bases, with 6 bases sitting between them. This CDR3 is 12 amino acids long. CDR3 DNA: TGTGCCAGCAGTTCCGGCTACTATGGCTACACCTTC. This encodes CASSSGYYGYTF.

In its sample, this clone was seen a few times. The chain is built from TRBV5-1 and TRBJ2-1, with a weak D call TRBD1 (6 bases). Trimming left V 2 bases short and J 5 bases short, with 11 bases between. The germline CDR1 and CDR2 sequences are SGHRS and YFSETQ. The CDR3 extends over 14 amino acids. The CDR3 DNA reads as TGCGCCAGCAGCTTTCCTGACAGGCACAATGAGCAGTTCTTC. Its protein product is CASSFPDRHNEQFF.

The chain joins TRBV10-3 to TRBJ2-1; D uncertain. Germline CDR1 is ENHRY and CDR2 is SYGVKD. CDR3 length: 13 amino acids. The germline V and J ends were trimmed by 10 bases and 0 bases, with 10 bases remaining between them. The CDR3 protein is CATWDSSYNEQFF. The CDR3 DNA sequence: TGTGCCACCTGGGATAGCTCCTACAATGAGCAGTTCTTC.

The chain joins TRBV7-9 to TRBJ2-1, with TRBD2 as a possible D gene (6 bases). Per germline, CDR1 SEHNR and CDR2 FQNEAQ (reference sequence). V lost 1 base to trimming and J lost 9 bases, with 16 bases between them. The CDR3 has 15 amino acids. CDR3 sequence: CASSLEVPSVGEQFF. CDR3 bases: TGTGCCAGCAGCTTAGAGGTCCCTAGCGTGGGTGAGCAGTTCTTC.

This clone was found a few times. The chain carries TRBV15 and TRBJ1-3; perhaps TRBD1 as D (6 bases). The length of the CDR3 is 15 residues. The germline V gene encodes CDR1 LNHNV and CDR2 YYDKDF (reference sequence). Trimming cost V 3 bases and J 4 bases, with 13 bases left between them. The CDR3 DNA follows: TGTGCCACCAGCAGGACCGGGACACAAGGAAACACCATATATTTT. It translates to CATSRTGTQGNTIYF.

This chain connects TRBV19 to TRBJ2-3; 8 nucleotides match TRBD2. In germline, CDR1 is LNHDA, CDR2 SQIVND (reference sequence). With 5 bases clipped from V and 3 bases from J, the junction kept 13 bases outside the gene matches. The CDR3 is 17 amino acids. Here the CDR3 DNA reads TGTGCCAGTAGTCCCCCGTTGGGAGCGGGAGTGACAGATACGCAGTATTTT. It codes for CASSPPLGAGVTDTQYF.